The 13 T cell receptor beta chains presented below share a single source sample, sequenced in a study of graft-versus-host responses after intestinal transplantation. Sequenced by immunoSEQ multiplex PCR; TCRdb stores in-frame clones only, minus some. Of just over 20,000 clones listed, approximately 92% are singletons. The sequencing here drew on PBMCs, taken roughly 64 days after intestinal transplantation. Source of these receptors: a human patient who received an intestinal transplant, so some T cells may come from the graft donor.

The chain couples TRBV12-5 to TRBJ2-7, with D tentatively TRBD1 or TRBD2 (5 bases each). V was clipped by 5 bases and J by 3 bases, with 17 bases between them. Germline values: CDR1 LGHNT, CDR2 FRNRAP. The CDR3 sequence is 15 residues long. DNA of the CDR3: TGTGCTAGTGGTCCCCGGGACCGAGATCTCTACGAGCAGTACTTC. It is translated as CASGPRDRDLYEQYF. Supplemented by reference TRBV12-5 and TRBJ2-7, the full variable domain reads DARVTQTPRHKVTEMGQEVTMRCQPILGHNTVFWYRQTMMQGLELLAYFRNRAPLDDSGMPKDRFSAEMPDATLATLKIQPSEPRDSAVYFCASGPRDRDLYEQYFGPGTRLTVT.

CDR3 amino acids: CASSLRGASTDTQYF. As DNA, the CDR3 is TGTGCCAGCAGCTTAAGGGGGGCTAGCACAGATACGCAGTATTTT. The V call is TRBV13, the J call TRBJ2-3; D is perhaps TRBD1 or TRBD2 (6 bases each). In germline, CDR1 is PRHDT, CDR2 FYEKMQ (reference sequence). Trimming cost V 2 bases and J 0 bases, with 9 bases left between them. There are 15 residues in the CDR3.

The chain links TRBV6-4 to TRBJ2-3, with 8 bases aligning to TRBD2. The length of the CDR3 is 14 residues. J gave up 1 base and V 3 bases, and 0 bases lay outside the gene matches. Germline V gives CDR1 MRHNA, CDR2 SNTAGT. The DNA of the CDR3 is TGTGCCAGCAGTGAGCGGGGGGGCACAGATACGCAGTATTTT. This encodes CASSERGGTDTQYF.

The genes are TRBV7-9 and TRBJ1-1, with D maybe TRBD1 (5 bases). The germline CDR1 and CDR2 sequences are SEHNR and FQNEAQ (reference sequence). This CDR3 is 13 amino acids long. With 2 bases removed from V and 8 bases from J, the gap between germline ends came to 12 bases. DNA of the CDR3: TGTGCCAGCAGCTTATTGGGGGTCAAAGAAGCTTTCTTT. Amino acids: CASSLLGVKEAFF.

This chain connects TRBV5-5 to TRBJ2-3; the D is unclear. Trimming cost V 4 bases and J 2 bases, with 11 bases left between them. This CDR3 is 14 amino acids long. In germline, CDR1 is SGHKS, CDR2 YYEKEE (reference sequence). Written as DNA, the CDR3 is TGTGCCAGCAGCCGGTGGTCGAACACAGATACGCAGTATTTT. It yields the protein CASSRWSNTDTQYF. Variable domain in full (rest from reference TRBV5-5 and TRBJ2-3): DAGVTQSPTHLIKTRGQQVTLRCSPISGHKSVSWYQQVLGQGPQFIFQYYEKEERGRGNFPDRFSARQFPNYSSELNVNALLLGDSALYLCASSRWSNTDTQYFGPGTRLTVL.

This chain uses TRBV7-9 with TRBJ2-2; D gene ambiguous. The CDR3 is 11 residues long. The ends were cut back, 4 bases at V and 6 bases at J, with 3 bases in the middle. CDR1 SEHNR and CDR2 FQNEAQ come from the germline V gene (reference sequence). CDR3 bases: TGTGCCAGCAGCTACCCCGGGGAGCTGTTTTTT. This sequence encodes CASSYPGELFF.

The V gene is TRBV4-3, the J gene TRBJ2-7, with no clear D. Trimming left V 1 base short and J 2 bases short, with 9 bases between. This CDR3 contains 14 residues. Germline V gives CDR1 LGHNA, CDR2 YSLEER. CDR3 sequence reads: CASSQGRHPYEQYF. The CDR3, as DNA: TGCGCCAGCAGCCAAGGTCGACATCCCTACGAGCAGTACTTC.

The gene calls are TRBV10-3 and TRBJ1-1; D is undetermined. The CDR3 is 15 residues long. V dropped 3 bases and J dropped 0 bases, with 11 bases sitting between them. Germline CDR1 and CDR2: ENHRY and SYGVKD. The DNA for the CDR3 is TGTGCCATCAGTGAAGGGTTCCCTTTGAACACTGAAGCTTTCTTT. Translation gives CAISEGFPLNTEAFF.

V is TRBV7-2 and J is TRBJ1-5; D may be TRBD1 (5 bases). CDR3 size: 15 residues. V was pared by 3 bases and J by 5 bases, with 14 bases between. Germline V gene sequence: CDR1 SGHTA, CDR2 FQGNSA. The CDR3 DNA follows: TGTGCCAGCAGCTTCGGGCGAGGGACCCATCAGCCCCAGCATTTT. As protein: CASSFGRGTHQPQHF.

The sample holds one count of this clone. The chain combines TRBV4-3 with TRBJ2-1; a weak D match, TRBD1 (6 bases). Trimming pared 0 bases from V and 7 bases from J, leaving 19 bases between. The CDR3 is 17 residues long. Germline-derived CDR1 and CDR2 are LGHNA and YSLEER. CDR3: CASSQDPTGSVQNEQFF. The CDR3 region has the DNA TGCGCCAGCAGCCAAGATCCCACAGGGTCGGTTCAGAATGAGCAGTTCTTC.

This chain connects TRBV9 to TRBJ1-2; D ambiguous. CDR3 length equals 10 residues. Germline V gives CDR1 SGDLS, CDR2 YYNGEE. Trimming removed 4 bases from V and 4 bases from J, with 2 bases in between. In DNA form, the CDR3 reads TGTGCCAGCAGCCCCTATGGCTACACCTTC. Translating it yields CASSPYGYTF.

This clone was detected once. The J gene is TRBJ1-2, the V gene TRBV11-3; 9 nucleotides match TRBD1. Losses at the gene ends were 5 bases for V and 7 bases for J; bases not matched to a gene: 11. The CDR3 totals 15 residues. Germline V gene data show CDR1 as SGHNT and CDR2 as YENEEA. CDR3 sequence reads: CASSQDTGGLGGYTF. CDR3 sequence (DNA): TGTGCCAGCAGCCAAGACACAGGGGGCCTCGGTGGCTACACCTTC. The variable domain in full, completed from reference TRBV11-3 and TRBJ1-2, reads EAGVVQSPRYKIIEKKQPVAFWCNPISGHNTLYWYLQNLGQGPELLIRYENEEAVDDSQLPKDRFSAERLKGVDSTLKIQPAELGDSAVYLCASSQDTGGLGGYTFGSGTRLTVV.

This clone was counted a single time. CDR3 protein: CASTRDRGNEKLFF. In DNA, the CDR3 is TGTGCCAGTACTAGAGACAGGGGTAATGAAAAACTGTTTTTT. The gene calls are TRBV19 and TRBJ1-4, with 8 bases that match TRBD1. CDR3 length: 14 residues. CDR1 and CDR2 (germline): LNHDA, SQIVND (reference sequence). The J segment lost 4 bases and the V segment lost 7 bases, leaving 5 bases of the junction unmatched.